Listed below are T cell receptor beta chains from one sample, sequenced in a study of beta chain features in type 1 diabetes. Assay: immunoSEQ multiplex PCR; the TCRdb copy retains only in-frame clones and omits some. The sample includes 150,000 to 190,000 clones, 10% of them seen just once. Sample: central memory CD4+ T cells from blood. The source is a man aged 30 to 39 with type 1 diabetes. The CDR3 runs from the conserved cysteine through the conserved F or W. Fields, in order: clone size, V gene, CDR3 protein. For some rows the clone size is stated as once, few or many, or as a class when expanded; others skip it.

clone_size: few; v_call: TRBV5-1; cdr3_aa: CASSLNQDSYEQYF
clone_size: few; v_call: TRBV28; cdr3_aa: CASSDRGRITDTQYF
clone_size: -; v_call: TRBV28; cdr3_aa: CATTGQGKGELFF
clone_size: -; v_call: TRBV25-1; cdr3_aa: CASTGGAGSTDTQYF
clone_size: -; v_call: TRBV5-4; cdr3_aa: CASSRAQGSYEQYF
clone_size: few; v_call: TRBV30; cdr3_aa: CACTREGSGANVLTF
clone_size: -; v_call: TRBV5-1; cdr3_aa: CASSLTGHNEQFF
clone_size: -; v_call: TRBV7-2; cdr3_aa: CASSSGQRSYGYTF
clone_size: -; v_call: TRBV30; cdr3_aa: CAWTQGVSYEQYF
clone_size: -; v_call: TRBV5-1; cdr3_aa: CASSVGQGNTDTQYF
clone_size: -; v_call: TRBV9; cdr3_aa: CASSVGGRTSDTQYF
clone_size: few; v_call: TRBV28; cdr3_aa: CASRGTEIYGYTF
clone_size: -; v_call: TRBV27; cdr3_aa: CASSLRGIGGYTF